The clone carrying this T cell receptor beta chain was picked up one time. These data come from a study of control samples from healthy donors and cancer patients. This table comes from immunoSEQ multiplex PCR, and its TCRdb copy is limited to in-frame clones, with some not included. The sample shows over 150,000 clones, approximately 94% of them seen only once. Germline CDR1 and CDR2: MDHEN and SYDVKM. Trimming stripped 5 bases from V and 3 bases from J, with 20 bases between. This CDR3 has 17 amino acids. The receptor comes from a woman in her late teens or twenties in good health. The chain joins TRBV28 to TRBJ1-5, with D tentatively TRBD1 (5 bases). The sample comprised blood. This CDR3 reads CASSPGGTEKANQPQHF. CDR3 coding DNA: TGTGCCAGCAGTCCGGGGGGGACGGAAAAAGCCAATCAGCCCCAGCATTTT. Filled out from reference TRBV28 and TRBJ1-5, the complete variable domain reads DVKVTQSSRYLVKRTGEKVFLECVQDMDHENMFWYRQDPGLGLRLIYFSYDVKMKEKGDIPEGYSVSREKKERFSLILESASTNQTSMYLCASSPGGTEKANQPQHFGDGTRLSIL.